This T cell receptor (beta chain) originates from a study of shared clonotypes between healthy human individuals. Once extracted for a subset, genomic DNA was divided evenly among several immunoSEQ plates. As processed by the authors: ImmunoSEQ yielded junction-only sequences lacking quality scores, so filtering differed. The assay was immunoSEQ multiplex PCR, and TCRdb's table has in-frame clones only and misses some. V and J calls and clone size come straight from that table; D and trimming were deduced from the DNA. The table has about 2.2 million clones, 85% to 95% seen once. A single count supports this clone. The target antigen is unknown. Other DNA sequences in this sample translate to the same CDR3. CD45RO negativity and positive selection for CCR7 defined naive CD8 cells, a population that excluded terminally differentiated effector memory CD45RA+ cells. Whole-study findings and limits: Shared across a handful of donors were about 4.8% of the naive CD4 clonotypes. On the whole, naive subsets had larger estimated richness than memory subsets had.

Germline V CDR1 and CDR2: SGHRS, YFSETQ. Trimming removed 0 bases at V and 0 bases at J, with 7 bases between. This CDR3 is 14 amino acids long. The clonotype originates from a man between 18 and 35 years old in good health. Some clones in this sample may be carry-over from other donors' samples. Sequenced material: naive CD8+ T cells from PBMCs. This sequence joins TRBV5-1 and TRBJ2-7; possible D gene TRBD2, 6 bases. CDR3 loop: CASSLVGGSYEQYF. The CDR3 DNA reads TGCGCCAGCAGCTTGGTGGGGGGCTCCTACGAGCAGTACTTC.